Each of the 15 T cell receptor beta chains below was sequenced from the same sample in a study of cytomegalovirus exposure and HLA in healthy donors. It was with 60 Vbeta and 13 Jbeta primers that the PCR ran. Produced via immunoSEQ multiplex PCR; TCRdb's table is partial and in-frame only. The data contain about 180,000 clones, 76% of them seen just once; the ten biggest clones take up around 1.6%. Sequencing input: PBMCs. The receptor source for this set is a man between 18 and 29 years old in good health and CMV-seronegative.

This chain links TRBV2 with TRBJ2-2; 9 positions agree with TRBD2. The J segment lost 0 bases and the V segment lost 7 bases, leaving 9 bases of the junction unmatched. The CDR3 totals 17 residues. Germline CDR1 SNHLY, CDR2 FYNNEI. CDR3 DNA: TGTGCCAGCACCGCGCGGGGGGGCCCTGCGAACACCGGGGAGCTGTTTTTT. This encodes CASTARGGPANTGELFF.

This clone was seen just once. The chain joins TRBV5-8 to TRBJ2-7; D might be TRBD1 (5 bases). V lost 6 bases and J 2 bases, leaving 18 bases between the germline ends. Germline lookup yields CDR1 SGHTS and CDR2 YDEGEE. The CDR3 runs 15 residues. The CDR3 DNA sequence: TGTGCCAGCATCATCCGCCAGGGTGGTCCCTACGAGCAGTACTTC. It yields the protein CASIIRQGGPYEQYF.

The genes are TRBV5-6 and TRBJ1-2; TRBD1 is a possible D gene (6 bases). V shed 0 bases and J shed 4 bases, with 13 bases lying between them. The germline V gene has CDR1 SGHDT and CDR2 YYEEEE. The CDR3 spans 15 residues. The CDR3 reads CASSLAEDSIYGYTF. The CDR3 DNA sequence: TGTGCCAGCAGCTTGGCCGAGGACAGTATCTATGGCTACACCTTC.

The chain is built from TRBV6-1 and TRBJ2-2; TRBD1 matches at 10 bases. The germline CDR1 and CDR2 sequences are MNHNS and SASEGT. The J segment lost 1 base and the V segment lost 6 bases, leaving 2 bases of the junction unmatched. There are 15 residues in the CDR3. As DNA, the CDR3 is TGTGCCAGCAGGCGGGACAGGGGGAACACCGGGGAGCTGTTTTTT. It specifies CASRRDRGNTGELFF.

The DNA for the CDR3 is TGTGCCAGCAGCAAGGGACAGAAGGTGAACACTGAAGCTTTCTTT. Its protein product is CASSKGQKVNTEAFF. This sequence joins TRBV6-1 and TRBJ1-1; 7 positions match TRBD1. Germline assignment: CDR1 MNHNS and CDR2 SASEGT. V dropped 6 bases and J dropped 0; count of bases not matched to a gene: 7. The CDR3 runs 15 residues.

The genes are TRBV27 and TRBJ2-7; 7 bases are shared with TRBD1. The CDR3 loop spans 12 amino acids. The germline gives CDR1 MNHEY, CDR2 SMNVEV (reference sequence). Trimming at V came to 5 bases and at J to 11 bases, leaving 9 bases not matched to a gene. CDR3 sequence: CASSHTTGTEYF. The DNA of the CDR3 is TGTGCCAGCAGTCACACGACTGGGACAGAGTACTTC.

This chain uses TRBV5-1 with TRBJ2-1, with a weak D call TRBD2 (5 bases). CDR3 size: 13 residues. Trimming removed 6 bases at V and 7 bases at J, with 14 bases between. Germline V lookup: CDR1 SGHRS, CDR2 YFSETQ. The CDR3 is CASTWLAGNEQFF. CDR3 DNA sequence: TGCGCCAGCACTTGGCTAGCTGGAAATGAGCAGTTCTTC.

This clone was seen a few times. The V gene is TRBV5-4, the J gene TRBJ2-7; possibly TRBD1 for D (6 bases). V shed 4 bases and J shed 7 bases, with 15 bases lying between them. The CDR3 totals 13 residues. In germline, CDR1 is SGHNT, CDR2 YYREEE (reference sequence). CDR3 residues: CASSTDSLGEQYF. The CDR3 DNA reads as TGTGCCAGCAGCACGGACAGTCTTGGAGAGCAGTACTTC.

The V gene is TRBV4-2, the J gene TRBJ1-1; D is ambiguous. Trimming shortened V by 0 bases and J by 0 bases, and 17 bases separated the two germline ends. CDR3 size: 18 residues. Germline lookup yields CDR1 LGHNA and CDR2 YNFKEQ. The CDR3 protein is CASSQEVLSAAVNTEAFF. The CDR3 coding sequence is TGTGCCAGCAGCCAAGAAGTTCTTTCTGCGGCTGTGAACACTGAAGCTTTCTTT.

The chain joins TRBV28 to TRBJ2-2, with TRBD2 matching 10 bases. The CDR3 contains 13 residues. The V and J ends lost 8 bases and 6 bases, in that order; junction bases with no gene match: 3. Germline V lookup: CDR1 MDHEN, CDR2 SYDVKM. As DNA, the CDR3 is TGTGCCAGCGGACTAGCGGTTGCCGGGGAGCTGTTTTTT. Its protein is CASGLAVAGELFF.

V and J are TRBV4-2 and TRBJ1-6, with TRBD1 matching 10 bases. This CDR3 comprises 16 residues. Germline V gene sequence: CDR1 LGHNA, CDR2 YNFKEQ. J lost 7 bases, V lost 3 bases, and 6 bases had no gene match. In DNA form, the CDR3 reads TGTGCCAGCAGCCAGGTCAGGGACAGGGGAAATTCACCCCTCCACTTT. It encodes CASSQVRDRGNSPLHF.

This chain links TRBV6-5 with TRBJ1-2; D ambiguous. CDR3 length: 12 residues. Looked up from germline, CDR1 is MNHEY and CDR2 is SVGAGI. V lost 5 bases and J 4 bases, leaving 8 bases between the germline ends. This chain's CDR3 is CASSRSVYGYTF. CDR3 DNA sequence: TGTGCCAGCAGTCGGTCCGTCTATGGCTACACCTTC.

The J gene is TRBJ1-6, the V gene TRBV5-1; TRBD1 might be the D (5 bases). This CDR3 contains 13 residues. The germline V gene encodes CDR1 SGHRS and CDR2 YFSETQ. Deletions cut 4 bases from V and 7 bases from J, with 9 bases between. CDR3 in DNA: TGCGCCAGCAGCCCGGAGGGGAATTCACCCCTCCACTTT. Its protein product is CASSPEGNSPLHF.

The chain's CDR3 is CASSLRLAGGTDTQYF. The DNA for the CDR3 is TGTGCCAGCAGCTTAAGGCTAGCGGGGGGCACAGATACGCAGTATTTT. V is TRBV7-2 and J is TRBJ2-3; 10 bases map to TRBD2. Looked up from germline, CDR1 is SGHTA and CDR2 is FQGNSA. This CDR3 is 16 amino acids long. The V and J ends lost 2 bases and 1 base, in that order; junction bases with no gene match: 3.

This rearrangement joins TRBV30 to TRBJ1-6; the D gene is possibly TRBD1 (5 bases). Per germline, CDR1 GTSNPN and CDR2 SVGIG (reference sequence). This CDR3 region has 17 residues. V was pared by 2 bases and J by 0 bases, with 14 bases between. CDR3 in amino acids: CAWSFRGSSSYNSPLHF. In nucleotides, the CDR3 is TGTGCCTGGAGTTTCCGGGGGAGTAGCTCCTATAATTCACCCCTCCACTTT.